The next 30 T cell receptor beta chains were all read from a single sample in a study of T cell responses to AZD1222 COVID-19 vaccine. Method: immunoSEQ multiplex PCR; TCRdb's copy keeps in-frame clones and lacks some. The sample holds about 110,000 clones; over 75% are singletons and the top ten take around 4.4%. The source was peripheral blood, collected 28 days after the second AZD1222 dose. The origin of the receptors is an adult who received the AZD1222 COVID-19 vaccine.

This CDR3 reads CASSVDPSVYNEQFF. CDR3 DNA: TGTGCCAGCAGCGTAGACCCCTCAGTCTACAATGAGCAGTTCTTC. The chain couples TRBV9 to TRBJ2-1; D gene unclear. CDR3 length: 15 residues. CDR1 is SGDLS, CDR2 YYNGEE, per germline. Trimming stripped 0 bases from V and 3 bases from J, with 10 bases between.

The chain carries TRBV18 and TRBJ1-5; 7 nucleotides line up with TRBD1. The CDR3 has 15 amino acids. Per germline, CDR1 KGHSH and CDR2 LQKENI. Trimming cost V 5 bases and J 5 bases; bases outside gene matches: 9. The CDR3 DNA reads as TGTGCCAGCTCAGACACCACAGGGGAGTATCAGCCCCAGCATTTT. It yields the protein CASSDTTGEYQPQHF.

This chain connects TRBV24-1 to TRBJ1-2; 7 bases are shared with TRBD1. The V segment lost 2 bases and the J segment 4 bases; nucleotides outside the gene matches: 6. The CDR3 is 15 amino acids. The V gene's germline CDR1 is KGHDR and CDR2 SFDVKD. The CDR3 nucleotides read TGTGCCACCAGTGATTCGGACAGGACCATCTATGGCTACACCTTC. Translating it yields CATSDSDRTIYGYTF.

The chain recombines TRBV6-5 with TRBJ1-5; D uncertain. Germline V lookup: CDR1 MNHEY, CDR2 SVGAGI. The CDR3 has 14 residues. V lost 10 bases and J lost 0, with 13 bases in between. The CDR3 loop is CATYPSHSNQPQHF. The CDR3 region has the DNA TGTGCCACCTACCCGTCCCATAGCAATCAGCCCCAGCATTTT.

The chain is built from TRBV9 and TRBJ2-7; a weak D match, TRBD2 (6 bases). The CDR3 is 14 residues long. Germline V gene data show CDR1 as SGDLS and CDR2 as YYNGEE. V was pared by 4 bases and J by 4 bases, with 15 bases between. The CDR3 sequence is CASSPRGGLYEQYF. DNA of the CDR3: TGTGCCAGCAGCCCCCGGGGAGGTCTTTACGAGCAGTACTTC.

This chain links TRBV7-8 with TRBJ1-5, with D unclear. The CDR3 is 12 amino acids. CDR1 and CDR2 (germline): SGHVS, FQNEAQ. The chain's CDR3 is CARKRANQPQHF. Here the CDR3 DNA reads TGTGCGAGAAAGAGGGCCAATCAGCCCCAGCATTTT. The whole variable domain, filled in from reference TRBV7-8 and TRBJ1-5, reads GAGVSQSPRYKVAKRGQDVALRCDPISGHVSLFWYQQALGQGPEFLTYFQNEAQLDKSGLPSDRFFAERPEGSVSTLKIQRTQQEDSAVYLCARKRANQPQHFGDGTRLSIL.

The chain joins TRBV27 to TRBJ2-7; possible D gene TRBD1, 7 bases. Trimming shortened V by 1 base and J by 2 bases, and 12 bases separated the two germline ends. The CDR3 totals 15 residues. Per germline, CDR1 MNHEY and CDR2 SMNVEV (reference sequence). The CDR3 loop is CASSLFGGQTYEQYF. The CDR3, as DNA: TGTGCCAGCAGTTTATTCGGGGGACAGACCTACGAGCAGTACTTC.

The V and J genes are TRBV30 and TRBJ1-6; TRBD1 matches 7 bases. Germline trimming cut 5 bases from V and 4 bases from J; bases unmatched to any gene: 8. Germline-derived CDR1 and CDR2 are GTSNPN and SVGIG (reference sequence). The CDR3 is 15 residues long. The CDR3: CAWGSNRGYNSPLHF. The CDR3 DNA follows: TGTGCCTGGGGGTCAAACAGGGGTTATAATTCACCCCTCCACTTT.

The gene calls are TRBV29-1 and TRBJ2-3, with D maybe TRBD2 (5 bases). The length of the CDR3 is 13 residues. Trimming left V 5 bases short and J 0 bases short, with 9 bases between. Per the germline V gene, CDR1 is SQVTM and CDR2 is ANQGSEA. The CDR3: CSVPGSSTDTQYF. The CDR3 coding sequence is TGCAGCGTTCCGGGATCGAGCACAGATACGCAGTATTTT.

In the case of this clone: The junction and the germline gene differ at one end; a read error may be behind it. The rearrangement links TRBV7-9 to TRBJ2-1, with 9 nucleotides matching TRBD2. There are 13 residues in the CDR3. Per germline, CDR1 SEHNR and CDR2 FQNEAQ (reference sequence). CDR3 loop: CASSLGTSDELFF. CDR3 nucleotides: TGTGCCAGCAGCTTAGGGACTAGCGACGAGCTGTTCTTC.

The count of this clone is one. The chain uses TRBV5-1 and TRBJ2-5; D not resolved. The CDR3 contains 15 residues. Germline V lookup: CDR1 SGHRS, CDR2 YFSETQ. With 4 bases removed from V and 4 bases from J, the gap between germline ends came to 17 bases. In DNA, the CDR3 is TGCGCCAGCAGCATCCGGACCGATTGGGGAGAGACCCAGTACTTC. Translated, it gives CASSIRTDWGETQYF.

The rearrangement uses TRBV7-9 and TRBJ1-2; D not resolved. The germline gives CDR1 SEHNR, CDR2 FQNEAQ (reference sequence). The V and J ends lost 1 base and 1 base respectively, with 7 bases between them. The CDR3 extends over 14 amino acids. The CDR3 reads CASSLDGINYGYTF. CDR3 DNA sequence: TGTGCCAGCAGCTTAGACGGGATTAACTATGGCTACACCTTC.

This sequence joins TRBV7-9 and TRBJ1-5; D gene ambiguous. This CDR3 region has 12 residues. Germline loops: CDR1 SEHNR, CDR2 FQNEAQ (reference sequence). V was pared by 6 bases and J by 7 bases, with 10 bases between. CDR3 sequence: CASRWGSQPQHF. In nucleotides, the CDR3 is TGTGCCAGCAGGTGGGGTAGCCAGCCCCAGCATTTT.

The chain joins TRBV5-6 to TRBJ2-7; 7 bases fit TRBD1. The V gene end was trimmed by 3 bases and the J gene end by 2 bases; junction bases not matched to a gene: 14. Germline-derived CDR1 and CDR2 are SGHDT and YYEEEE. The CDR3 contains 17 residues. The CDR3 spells CASSSKQGTVFPYEQYF. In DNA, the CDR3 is TGTGCCAGCAGCTCAAAACAGGGGACGGTCTTTCCCTACGAGCAGTACTTC.

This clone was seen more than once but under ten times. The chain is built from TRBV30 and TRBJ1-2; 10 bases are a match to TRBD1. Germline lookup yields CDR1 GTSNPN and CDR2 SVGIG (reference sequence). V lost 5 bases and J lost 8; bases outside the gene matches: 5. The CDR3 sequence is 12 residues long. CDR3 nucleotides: TGTGCCTGGGGTGACAGGGGGCTAGGCTACACCTTC. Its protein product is CAWGDRGLGYTF.

The DNA for the CDR3 is TGTGCCAGCAGCTTAGGTTCGAGGCAGGGAGGCTACGAGCAGTACTTC. Amino acids: CASSLGSRQGGYEQYF. The chain is built from TRBV7-6 and TRBJ2-7; D may be TRBD2 (6 bases). The CDR3 sequence is 16 residues long. Trimming took off 1 base at V and 3 bases at J, with 16 bases between the two ends. Per germline, CDR1 SGHVS and CDR2 FNYEAQ.

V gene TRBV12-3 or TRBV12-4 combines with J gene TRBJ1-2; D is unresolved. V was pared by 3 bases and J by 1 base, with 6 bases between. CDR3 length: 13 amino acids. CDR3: CASSFVSNYGYTF. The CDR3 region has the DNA TGTGCCAGCAGTTTTGTCAGTAACTATGGCTACACCTTC.

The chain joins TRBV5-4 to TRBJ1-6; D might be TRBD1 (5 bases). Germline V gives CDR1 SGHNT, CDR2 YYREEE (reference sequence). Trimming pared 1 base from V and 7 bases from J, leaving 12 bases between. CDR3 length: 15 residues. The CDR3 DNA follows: TGTGCCAGCAGCTTGCCCGGGGGAAAGAATTCACCCCTCCACTTT. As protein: CASSLPGGKNSPLHF.

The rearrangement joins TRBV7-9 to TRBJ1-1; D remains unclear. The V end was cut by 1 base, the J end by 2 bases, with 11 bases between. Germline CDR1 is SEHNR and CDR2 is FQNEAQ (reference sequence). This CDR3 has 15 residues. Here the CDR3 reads CASSLDGFPNTEAFF. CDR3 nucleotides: TGTGCCAGCAGCTTAGATGGGTTTCCTAACACTGAAGCTTTCTTT.

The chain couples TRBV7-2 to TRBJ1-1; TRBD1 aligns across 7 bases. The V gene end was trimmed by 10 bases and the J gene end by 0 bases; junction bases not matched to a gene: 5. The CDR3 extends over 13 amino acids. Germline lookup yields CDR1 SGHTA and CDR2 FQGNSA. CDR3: CAINRGMNTEAFF. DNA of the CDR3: TGTGCCATAAACAGGGGAATGAACACTGAAGCTTTCTTT.

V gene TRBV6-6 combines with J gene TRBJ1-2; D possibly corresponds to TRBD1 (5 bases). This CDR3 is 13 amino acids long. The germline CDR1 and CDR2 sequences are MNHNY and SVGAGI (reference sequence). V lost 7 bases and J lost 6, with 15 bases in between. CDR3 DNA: TGTGCCAGCACCAGGGTAGTCGGTCATGGCTACACCTTC. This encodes CASTRVVGHGYTF.

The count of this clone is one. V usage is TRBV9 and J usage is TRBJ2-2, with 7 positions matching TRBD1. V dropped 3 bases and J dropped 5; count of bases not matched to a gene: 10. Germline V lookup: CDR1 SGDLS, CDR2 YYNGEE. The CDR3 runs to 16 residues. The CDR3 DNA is TGTGCCAGCAGCGCCAACAGGGGCGTCGGGACCGGGGAGCTGTTTTTT. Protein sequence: CASSANRGVGTGELFF.

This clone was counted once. The CDR3 nucleotides are TGTGCCAGCTCACCACCTGGGCTCGCAACTAATGAAAAACTGTTTTTT. Encoded protein: CASSPPGLATNEKLFF. The V call is TRBV18, the J call TRBJ1-4; D gene ambiguous. V was shortened by 0 bases and J by 0 bases, with 8 bases between the two germline ends. The CDR3 extends over 16 amino acids. The germline gives CDR1 KGHSH, CDR2 LQKENI. Using reference TRBV18 and TRBJ1-4 for the parts outside the CDR3, the full variable domain is NAGVMQNPRHLVRRRGQEARLRCSPMKGHSHVYWYRQLPEEGLKFMVYLQKENIIDESGMPKERFSAEFPKEGPSILRIQQVVRGDSAAYFCASSPPGLATNEKLFFGSGTQLSVL.

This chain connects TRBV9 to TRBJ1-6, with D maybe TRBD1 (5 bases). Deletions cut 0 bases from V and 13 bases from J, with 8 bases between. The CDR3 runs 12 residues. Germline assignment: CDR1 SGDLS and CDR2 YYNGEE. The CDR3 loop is CASSVAGGPLHF. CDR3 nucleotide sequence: TGTGCCAGCAGCGTAGCTGGGGGGCCCCTCCACTTT.

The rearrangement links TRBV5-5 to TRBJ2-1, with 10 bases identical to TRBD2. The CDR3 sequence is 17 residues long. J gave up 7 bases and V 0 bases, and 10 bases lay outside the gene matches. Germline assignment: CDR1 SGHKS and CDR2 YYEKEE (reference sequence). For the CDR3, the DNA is TGTGCCAGCAGCTTGGTAGCGGGAGGTTATCAGAGGAATGAGCAGTTCTTC. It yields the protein CASSLVAGGYQRNEQFF. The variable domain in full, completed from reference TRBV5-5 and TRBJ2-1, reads DAGVTQSPTHLIKTRGQQVTLRCSPISGHKSVSWYQQVLGQGPQFIFQYYEKEERGRGNFPDRFSARQFPNYSSELNVNALLLGDSALYLCASSLVAGGYQRNEQFFGPGTRLTVL.

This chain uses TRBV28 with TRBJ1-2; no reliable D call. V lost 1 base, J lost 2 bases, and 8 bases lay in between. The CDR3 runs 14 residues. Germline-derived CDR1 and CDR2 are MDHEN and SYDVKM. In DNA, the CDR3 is TGTGCCAGCAGTTTATTATGGCCCAACTATGGCTACACCTTC. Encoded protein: CASSLLWPNYGYTF.

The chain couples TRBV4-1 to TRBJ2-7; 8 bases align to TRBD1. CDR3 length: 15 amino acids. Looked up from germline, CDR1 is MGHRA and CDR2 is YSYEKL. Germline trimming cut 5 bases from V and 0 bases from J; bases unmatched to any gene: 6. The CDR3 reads CASSLRTGSSYEQYF. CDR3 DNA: TGCGCCAGCAGCTTACGGACAGGGAGCTCCTACGAGCAGTACTTC.

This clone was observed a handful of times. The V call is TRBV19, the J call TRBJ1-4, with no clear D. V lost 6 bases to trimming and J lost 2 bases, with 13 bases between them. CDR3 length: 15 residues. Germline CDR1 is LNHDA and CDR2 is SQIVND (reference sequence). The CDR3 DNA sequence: TGTGCCAGTAGCCGAGGGCGAGCGACTAATGAAAAACTGTTTTTT. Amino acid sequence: CASSRGRATNEKLFF.

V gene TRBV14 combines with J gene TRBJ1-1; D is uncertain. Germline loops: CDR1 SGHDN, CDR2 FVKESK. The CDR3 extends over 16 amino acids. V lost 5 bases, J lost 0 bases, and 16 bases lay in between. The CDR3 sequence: CASSLHLGEVNTEAFF. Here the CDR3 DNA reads TGTGCCAGCAGCTTGCACCTCGGGGAAGTGAACACTGAAGCTTTCTTT.

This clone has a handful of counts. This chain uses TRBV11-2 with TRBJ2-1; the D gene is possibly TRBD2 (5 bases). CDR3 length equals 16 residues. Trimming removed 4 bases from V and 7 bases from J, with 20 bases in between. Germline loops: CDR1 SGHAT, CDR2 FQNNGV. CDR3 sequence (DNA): TGTGCCAGCAGCTCAACGTTCGGGGTGGGTAAAAATGAGCAGTTCTTC. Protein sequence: CASSSTFGVGKNEQFF.